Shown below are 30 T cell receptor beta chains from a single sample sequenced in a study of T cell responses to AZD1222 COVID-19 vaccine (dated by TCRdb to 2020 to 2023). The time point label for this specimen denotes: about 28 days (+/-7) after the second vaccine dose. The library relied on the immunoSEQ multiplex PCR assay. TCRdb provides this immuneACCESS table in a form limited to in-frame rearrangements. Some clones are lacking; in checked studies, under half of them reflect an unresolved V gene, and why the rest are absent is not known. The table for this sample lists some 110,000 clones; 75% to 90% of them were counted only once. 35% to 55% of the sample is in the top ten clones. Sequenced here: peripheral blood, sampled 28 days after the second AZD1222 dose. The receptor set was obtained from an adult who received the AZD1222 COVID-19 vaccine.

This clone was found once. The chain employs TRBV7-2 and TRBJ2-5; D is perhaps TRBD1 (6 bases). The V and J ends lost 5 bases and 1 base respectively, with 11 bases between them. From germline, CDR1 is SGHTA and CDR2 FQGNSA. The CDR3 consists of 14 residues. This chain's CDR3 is CASSTQGSQETQYF. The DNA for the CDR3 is TGTGCCAGCAGCACCCAGGGGTCCCAAGAGACCCAGTACTTC.

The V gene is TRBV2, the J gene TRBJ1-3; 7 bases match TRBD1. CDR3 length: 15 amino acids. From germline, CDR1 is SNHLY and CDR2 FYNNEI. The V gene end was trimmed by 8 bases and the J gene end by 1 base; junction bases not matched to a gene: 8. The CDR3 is CASGGQLLSGNTIYF. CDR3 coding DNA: TGTGCCAGCGGGGGACAGCTCCTTTCTGGAAACACCATATATTTT.

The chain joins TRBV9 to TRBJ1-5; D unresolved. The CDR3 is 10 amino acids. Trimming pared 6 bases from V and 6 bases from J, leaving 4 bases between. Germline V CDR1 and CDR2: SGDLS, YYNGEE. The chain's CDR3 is CASTSQPQHF. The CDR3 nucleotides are TGTGCCAGCACGAGTCAGCCCCAGCATTTT.

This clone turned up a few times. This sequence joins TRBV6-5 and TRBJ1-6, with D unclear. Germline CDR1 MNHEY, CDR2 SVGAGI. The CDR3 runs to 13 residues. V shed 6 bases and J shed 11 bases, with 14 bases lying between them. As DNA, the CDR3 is TGTGCCAGCAGCCCACAAGGAGGGACACCCCTCCACTTT. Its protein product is CASSPQGGTPLHF.

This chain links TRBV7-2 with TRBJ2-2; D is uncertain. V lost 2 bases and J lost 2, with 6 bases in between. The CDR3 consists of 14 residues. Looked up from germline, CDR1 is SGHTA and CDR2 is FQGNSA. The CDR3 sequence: CASSLSFNTGELFF. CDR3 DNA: TGTGCCAGCAGCTTAAGTTTTAACACCGGGGAGCTGTTTTTT.

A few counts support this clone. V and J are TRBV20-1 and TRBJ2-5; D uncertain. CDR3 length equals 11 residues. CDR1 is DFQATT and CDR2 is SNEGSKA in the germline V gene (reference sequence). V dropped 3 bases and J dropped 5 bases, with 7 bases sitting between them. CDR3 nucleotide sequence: TGCAGTGCTAGTCCGAGCGAGACCCAGTACTTC. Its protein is CSASPSETQYF.

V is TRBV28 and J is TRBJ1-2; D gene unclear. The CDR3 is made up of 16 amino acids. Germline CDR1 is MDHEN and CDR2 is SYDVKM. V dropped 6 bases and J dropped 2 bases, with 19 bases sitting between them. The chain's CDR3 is CASSSPSWAANYGYTF. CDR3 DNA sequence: TGTGCCAGCAGCTCCCCCTCCTGGGCAGCCAACTATGGCTACACCTTC.

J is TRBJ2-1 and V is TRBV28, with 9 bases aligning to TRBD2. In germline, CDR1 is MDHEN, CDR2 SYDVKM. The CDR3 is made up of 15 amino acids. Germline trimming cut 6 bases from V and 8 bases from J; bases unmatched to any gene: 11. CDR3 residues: CASSLPGGRADEQFF. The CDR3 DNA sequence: TGTGCCAGCAGCCTGCCGGGCGGGAGGGCCGATGAGCAGTTCTTC.

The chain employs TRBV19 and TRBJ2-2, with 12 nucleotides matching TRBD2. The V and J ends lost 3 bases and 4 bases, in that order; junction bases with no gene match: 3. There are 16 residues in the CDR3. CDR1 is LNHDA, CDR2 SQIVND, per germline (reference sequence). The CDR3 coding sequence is TGTGCCAGTAGTATGAAACTAGCGGGAGGCACCGGGGAGCTGTTTTTT. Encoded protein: CASSMKLAGGTGELFF.

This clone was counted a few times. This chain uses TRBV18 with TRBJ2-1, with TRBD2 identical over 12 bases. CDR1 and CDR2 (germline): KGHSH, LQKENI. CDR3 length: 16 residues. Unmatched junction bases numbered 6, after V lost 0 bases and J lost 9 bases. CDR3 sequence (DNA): TGTGCCAGCTCACCACCGGCGACTAGCGGGAGAATTGAGCAGTTCTTC. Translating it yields CASSPPATSGRIEQFF.

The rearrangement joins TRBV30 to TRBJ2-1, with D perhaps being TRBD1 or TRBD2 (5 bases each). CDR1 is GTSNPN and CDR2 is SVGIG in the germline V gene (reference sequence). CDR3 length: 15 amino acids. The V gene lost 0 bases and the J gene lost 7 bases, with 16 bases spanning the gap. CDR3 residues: CAWSVRKRWGNEQFF. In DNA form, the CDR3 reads TGTGCCTGGAGTGTACGCAAGCGGTGGGGGAATGAGCAGTTCTTC. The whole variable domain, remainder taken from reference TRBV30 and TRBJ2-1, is SQTIHQWPATLVQPVGSPLSLECTVEGTSNPNLYWYRQAAGRGLQLLFYSVGIGQISSEVPQNLSASRPQDRQFILSSKKLLLSDSGFYLCAWSVRKRWGNEQFFGPGTRLTVL.

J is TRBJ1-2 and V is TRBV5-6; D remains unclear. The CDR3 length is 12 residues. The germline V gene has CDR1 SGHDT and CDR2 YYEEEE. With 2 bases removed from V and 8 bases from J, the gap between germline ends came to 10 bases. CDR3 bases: TGTGCCAGCAGCTTAAGGTTAGGGGGCTACACCTTC. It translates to CASSLRLGGYTF.

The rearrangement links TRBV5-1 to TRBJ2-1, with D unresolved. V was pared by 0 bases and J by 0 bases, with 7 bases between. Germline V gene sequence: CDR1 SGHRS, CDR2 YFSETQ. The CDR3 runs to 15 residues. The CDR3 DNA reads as TGCGCCAGCAGCTTGGGCCAAAGCTCCTACAATGAGCAGTTCTTC. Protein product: CASSLGQSSYNEQFF.

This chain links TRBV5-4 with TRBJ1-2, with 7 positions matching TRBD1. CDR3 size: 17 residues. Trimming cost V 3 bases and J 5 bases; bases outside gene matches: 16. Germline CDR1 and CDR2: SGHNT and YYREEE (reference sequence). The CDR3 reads CASSSLAHRGRYYGYTF. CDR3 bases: TGTGCCAGCAGCTCTTTAGCCCACAGGGGACGTTATTATGGCTACACCTTC.

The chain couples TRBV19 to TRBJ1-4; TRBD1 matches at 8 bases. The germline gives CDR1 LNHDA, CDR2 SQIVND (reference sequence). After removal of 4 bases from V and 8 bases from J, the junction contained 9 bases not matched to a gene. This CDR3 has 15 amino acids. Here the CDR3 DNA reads TGTGCCAGTAGTACCACAGGGGGAGAAAGGGAAAAACTGTTTTTT. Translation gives CASSTTGGEREKLFF.

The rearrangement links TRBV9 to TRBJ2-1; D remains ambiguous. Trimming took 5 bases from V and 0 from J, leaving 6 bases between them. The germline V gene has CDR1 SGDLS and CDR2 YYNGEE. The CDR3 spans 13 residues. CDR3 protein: CASSWSSYNEQFF. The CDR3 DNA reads TGTGCCAGCAGTTGGAGCTCCTACAATGAGCAGTTCTTC.

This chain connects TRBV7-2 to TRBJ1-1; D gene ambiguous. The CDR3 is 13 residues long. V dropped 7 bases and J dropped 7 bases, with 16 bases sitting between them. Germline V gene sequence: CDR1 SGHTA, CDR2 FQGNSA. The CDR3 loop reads CASTLYGRNEAFF. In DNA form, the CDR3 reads TGTGCCAGCACCCTGTACGGGAGGAATGAAGCTTTCTTT.

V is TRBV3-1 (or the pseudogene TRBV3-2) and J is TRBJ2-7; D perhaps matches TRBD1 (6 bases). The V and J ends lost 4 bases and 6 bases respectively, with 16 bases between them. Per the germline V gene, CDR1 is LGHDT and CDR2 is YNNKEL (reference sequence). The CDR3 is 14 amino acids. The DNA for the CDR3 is TGTGCCAGCAGCCCGTTCCTACAGGGTAGCGAGCAGTACTTC. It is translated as CASSPFLQGSEQYF.

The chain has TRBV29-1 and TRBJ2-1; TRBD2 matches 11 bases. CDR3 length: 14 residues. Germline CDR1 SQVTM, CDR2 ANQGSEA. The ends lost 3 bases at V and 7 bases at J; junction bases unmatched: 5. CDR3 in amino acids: CSVEASGRWNEQFF. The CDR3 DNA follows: TGCAGCGTTGAGGCTAGCGGGAGGTGGAATGAGCAGTTCTTC.

CDR3 DNA sequence: TGTGCCAGCAGCCGAACCACAGGACAGGGAGCCTACGAGCAGTACTTC. Amino acids: CASSRTTGQGAYEQYF. This chain connects TRBV28 to TRBJ2-7; TRBD1 matches at 8 bases. Germline trimming cut 6 bases from V and 2 bases from J; bases unmatched to any gene: 12. The CDR3 contains 16 residues. Germline V gene sequence: CDR1 MDHEN, CDR2 SYDVKM.

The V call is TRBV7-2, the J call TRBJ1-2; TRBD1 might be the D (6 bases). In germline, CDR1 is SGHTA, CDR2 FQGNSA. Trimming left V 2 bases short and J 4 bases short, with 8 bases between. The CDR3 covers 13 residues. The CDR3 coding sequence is TGTGCCAGCAGCTTACAGGGGACCTATGGCTACACCTTC. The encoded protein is CASSLQGTYGYTF.

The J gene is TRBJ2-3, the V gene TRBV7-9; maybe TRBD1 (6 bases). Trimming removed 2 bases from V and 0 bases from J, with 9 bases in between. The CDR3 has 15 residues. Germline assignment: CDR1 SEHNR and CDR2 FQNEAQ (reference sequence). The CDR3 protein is CASSLSTGSTDTQYF. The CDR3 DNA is TGTGCCAGCAGCTTAAGTACAGGGAGCACAGATACGCAGTATTTT.

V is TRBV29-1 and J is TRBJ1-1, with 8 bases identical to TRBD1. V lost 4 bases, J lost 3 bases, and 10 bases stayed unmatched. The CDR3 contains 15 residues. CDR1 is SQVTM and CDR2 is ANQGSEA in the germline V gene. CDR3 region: CSVVSSSDRDTEAFF. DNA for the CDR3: TGCAGCGTTGTTAGCTCTTCGGACAGGGACACTGAAGCTTTCTTT.

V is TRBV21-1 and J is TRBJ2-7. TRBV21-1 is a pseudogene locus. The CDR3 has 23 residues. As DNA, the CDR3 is TGTGCCAGCAGCCTTCCCCCCGGGTCCAATGGGGAAGGATCCGCCGACGACGGCTACGAGCAGTACTTC. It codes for CASSLPPGSNGEGSADDGYEQYF.

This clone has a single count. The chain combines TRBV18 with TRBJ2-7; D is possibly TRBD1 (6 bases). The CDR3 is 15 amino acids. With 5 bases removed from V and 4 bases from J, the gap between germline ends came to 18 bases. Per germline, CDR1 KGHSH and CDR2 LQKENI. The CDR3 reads CASSKDSLREYEQYF. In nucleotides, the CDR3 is TGTGCCAGCTCAAAGGACAGTCTGAGAGAGTACGAGCAGTACTTC.

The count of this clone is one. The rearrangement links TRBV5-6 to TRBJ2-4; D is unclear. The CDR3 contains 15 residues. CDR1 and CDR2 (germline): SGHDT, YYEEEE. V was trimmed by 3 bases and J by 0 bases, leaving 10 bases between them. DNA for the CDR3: TGTGCCAGCAGCTCGCCCAGTTCAGCCAAAAACATTCAGTACTTC. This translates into CASSSPSSAKNIQYF.

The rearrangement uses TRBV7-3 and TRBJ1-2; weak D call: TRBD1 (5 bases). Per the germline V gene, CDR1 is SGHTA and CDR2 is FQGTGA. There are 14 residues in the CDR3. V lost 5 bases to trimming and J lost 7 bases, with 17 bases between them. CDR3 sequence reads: CASSRGPTQGGYTF. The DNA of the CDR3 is TGTGCCAGCAGCCGCGGGCCGACTCAGGGTGGCTACACCTTC.

CDR3 DNA: TGTGCCACCAGCAGTGGTTACGGAAACTATGGCTACACCTTC. It encodes CATSSGYGNYGYTF. The chain recombines TRBV15 with TRBJ1-2; D gene uncertain. CDR1 is LNHNV and CDR2 is YYDKDF in the germline V gene (reference sequence). The CDR3 loop spans 14 amino acids. V lost 3 bases, J lost 2 bases, and 10 bases lay in between.

The CDR3: CASSESAGPYEQYF. CDR3 sequence (DNA): TGCGCCAGCAGTGAGTCAGCGGGGCCCTACGAGCAGTACTTC. The V gene is TRBV10-1, the J gene TRBJ2-7, with 7 bases matching TRBD2. The germline gives CDR1 WNHNN, CDR2 SYGVQD (reference sequence). CDR3 length: 14 amino acids. V shed 0 bases and J 2 bases; nucleotides not matched to a gene: 1.

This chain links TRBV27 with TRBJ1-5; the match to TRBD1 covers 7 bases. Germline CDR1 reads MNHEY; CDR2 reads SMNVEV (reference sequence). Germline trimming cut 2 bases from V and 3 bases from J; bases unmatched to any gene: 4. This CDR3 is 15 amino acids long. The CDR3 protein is CASSLQKGANQPQHF. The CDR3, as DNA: TGTGCCAGCAGTTTACAAAAGGGGGCCAATCAGCCCCAGCATTTT.